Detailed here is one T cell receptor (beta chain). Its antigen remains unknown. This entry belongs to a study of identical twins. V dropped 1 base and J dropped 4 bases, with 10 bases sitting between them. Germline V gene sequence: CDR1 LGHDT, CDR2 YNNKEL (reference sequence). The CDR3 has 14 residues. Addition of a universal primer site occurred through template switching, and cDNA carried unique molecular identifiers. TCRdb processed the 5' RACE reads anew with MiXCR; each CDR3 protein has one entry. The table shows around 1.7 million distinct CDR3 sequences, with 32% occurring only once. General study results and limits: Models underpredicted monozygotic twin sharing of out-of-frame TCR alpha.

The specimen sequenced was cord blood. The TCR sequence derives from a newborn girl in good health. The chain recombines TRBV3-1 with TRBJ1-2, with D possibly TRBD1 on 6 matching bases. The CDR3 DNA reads TGTGCCAGCAGCCAAGGGGACACCATCTATGGCTACACCTTC. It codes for CASSQGDTIYGYTF.